This is a list of T cell receptor beta chains from one sample in a study of T cell responses to AZD1222 COVID-19 vaccine. The repertoire was sequenced with immunoSEQ multiplex PCR; TCRdb's copy has only in-frame clones and lacks some. This sample carries approximately 150,000 clones, approximately 90% of them seen once, and the ten largest clones take approximately 1.3%. Sequencing was performed on peripheral blood, taken 28 days after the second AZD1222 dose. The receptors were gathered from an adult who received the AZD1222 COVID-19 vaccine. CDR3s include the opening cysteine and the closing phenylalanine or tryptophan. The D gene is left open where the match is weak. Where a row states a size, it is once, few, many or the class of an expanded clone; other rows omit it.

>-|TRBJ2-3|TRBV6-5|-
TGTGCCAGCAGTCCTCGGGGAGAGCTCACAGATACGCAGTATTTT
CASSPRGELTDTQYF
>-|TRBJ1-4|TRBV7-3|-
TGTGCCAGCAGCCCGGGAGGGGTCGGAGAAAAACTGTTTTTT
CASSPGGVGEKLFF
>-|TRBJ2-3|TRBV9|TRBD2
TGTGCCAGCAGCTCACAAGCGGGAGGGCTAAATACGCAGTATTTT
CASSSQAGGLNTQYF
>-|TRBJ1-1|TRBV28|-
TGTGCCAGCAGTTTGCCCAGGCTCAGAGCTGAAGCTTTCTTT
CASSLPRLRAEAFF
>once|TRBJ2-7|TRBV19|-
TGTGCCAGTAAGGGGGTCGGACCATTTACCTCCTACGAGCAGTACTTC
CASKGVGPFTSYEQYF
>-|TRBJ1-5|TRBV18|-
TGTGCCAGCTCACCACGCAGGGACGATCAGCCCCAGCATTTT
CASSPRRDDQPQHF
>-|TRBJ2-6|TRBV6-6|TRBD1
TGTGCCAGCAGTCCCCGGGACAGGGGGTCTGGGGCCAACGTCCTGACTTTC
CASSPRDRGSGANVLTF
>-|TRBJ2-7|TRBV4-1|TRBD2
TGCGCCAGCAGCCAAGGCGGGGGGCAAGCGAGGGGCTCCTACGAGCAGTACTTC
CASSQGGGQARGSYEQYF
>-|TRBJ1-4|TRBV28|TRBD1
TGTGCCAGCAGTCCATACTTCGGGGACAGGGGATATACAACTAATGAAAAACTGTTTTTT
CASSPYFGDRGYTTNEKLFF
>-|TRBJ2-7|TRBV27|TRBD1
TGTGCCAGCAGTTTTTTAGACAGGGTGGGATCTGGCGAGCAGTACTTC
CASSFLDRVGSGEQYF
>-|TRBJ2-1|TRBV5-1|TRBD2
TGCGCCAGCAGCTTGGGACTATTAGCGGGAGGATTGGATGAGCAGTTCTTC
CASSLGLLAGGLDEQFF
>-|TRBJ2-3|TRBV11-2|-
TGTGCCAGCAGCTTGGACAGCAACACAGATACGCAGTATTTT
CASSLDSNTDTQYF
>-|TRBJ2-4|TRBV3-1/TRBV3-2|-
TGTGCCAGCAGCCAAGTACAAAACATTCAGTACTTC
CASSQVQNIQYF
>-|TRBJ1-2|TRBV3-1/TRBV3-2|-
TGTGCCAGCAGCCTGAACACCTATGGCTACACCTTC
CASSLNTYGYTF